This T cell receptor (beta chain) emerged from a study of tumor and adjacent non-tumor tissue in lung cancer. TCRbeta libraries were built with three rounds of nested PCR, modified from ARM-PCR. MiXCR was run by TCRdb on the multiplex PCR reads, yielding one entry per CDR3 protein. The table shows more than 60,000 distinct CDR3 sequences, with more than 65% occurring only once. No cell sorting was done before RNA was extracted from the tissue. More than 3 cm separated this lung sample from the edge of the tumor. Newly diagnosed lung cancer patients had thoracic surgery in China, August–late 2014, without prior chemotherapy. The TCR comes from a man between 60 and 75 years old with non-small cell lung cancer. Sample: distant non-tumor lung tissue.

This chain's CDR3 is CASTRSRGTQPQHF. In DNA, the CDR3 is TGTGCCAGCACCAGGTCGAGGGGTACTCAGCCCCAGCATTTT. This rearrangement joins TRBV12-3 or TRBV12-4 to TRBJ1-5; possible D gene TRBD1, 5 bases. The CDR3 spans 14 residues. Between the trimmed V and J ends, which lost 7 bases and 6 bases, there was a span of 16 bases.